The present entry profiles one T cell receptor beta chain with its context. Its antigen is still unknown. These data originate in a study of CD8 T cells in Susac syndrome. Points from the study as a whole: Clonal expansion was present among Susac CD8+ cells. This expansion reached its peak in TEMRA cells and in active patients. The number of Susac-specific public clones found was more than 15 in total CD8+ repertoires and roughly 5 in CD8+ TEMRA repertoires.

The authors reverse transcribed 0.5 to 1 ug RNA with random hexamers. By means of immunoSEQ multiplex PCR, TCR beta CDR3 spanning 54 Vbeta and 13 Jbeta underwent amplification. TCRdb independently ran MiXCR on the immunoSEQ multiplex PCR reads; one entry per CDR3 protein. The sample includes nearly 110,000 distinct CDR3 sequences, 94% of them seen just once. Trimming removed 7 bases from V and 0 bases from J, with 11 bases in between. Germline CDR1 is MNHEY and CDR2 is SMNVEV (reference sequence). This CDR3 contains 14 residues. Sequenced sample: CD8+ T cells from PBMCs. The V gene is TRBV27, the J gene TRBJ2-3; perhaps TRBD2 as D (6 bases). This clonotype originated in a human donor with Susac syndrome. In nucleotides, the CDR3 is TGTGCCAGCAATAGGGACTGGAGCACAGATACGCAGTATTTT. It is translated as CASNRDWSTDTQYF.